This T cell receptor beta chain was profiled in a study of response to subunit inactivated influenza vaccine. With 5 bases clipped from V and 7 bases from J, the junction kept 4 bases outside the gene matches. CDR1 and CDR2 (germline): SGHTA, FQGTGA. The CDR3 covers 14 residues. TCRdb re-called the RT-PCR reads with MiXCR, one entry per CDR3 protein. The data hold 290,000 or so distinct CDR3 sequences, with roughly 20% observed a single time. This sample comprised PBMCs from blood, obtained less than 22 months after vaccination. V gene TRBV7-3 combines with J gene TRBJ1-6; the match to TRBD1 covers 8 bases. This TCR was sampled from a man aged 50-75 years who received an inactivated influenza vaccine. CDR3 residues: CASSKDRGNSPLHF. The CDR3 DNA sequence: TGTGCCAGCAGCAAAGACAGGGGCAATTCACCCCTCCACTTT. Variable domain in full (rest from reference TRBV7-3 and TRBJ1-6): GAGVSQTPSNKVTEKGKYVELRCDPISGHTALYWYRQSLGQGPEFLIYFQGTGAADDSGLPNDRFFAVRPEGSVSTLKIQRTERGDSAVYLCASSKDRGNSPLHFGNGTRLTVT.